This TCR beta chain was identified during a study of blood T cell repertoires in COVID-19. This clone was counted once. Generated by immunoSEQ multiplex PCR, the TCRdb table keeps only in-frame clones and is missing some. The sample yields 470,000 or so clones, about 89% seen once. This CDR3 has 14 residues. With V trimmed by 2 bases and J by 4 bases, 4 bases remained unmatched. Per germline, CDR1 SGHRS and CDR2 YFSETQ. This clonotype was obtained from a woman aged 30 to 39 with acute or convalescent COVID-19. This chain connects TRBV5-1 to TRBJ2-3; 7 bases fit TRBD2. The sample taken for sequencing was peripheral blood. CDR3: CASSFGLEADTQYF. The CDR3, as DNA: TGCGCCAGCAGCTTCGGACTAGAAGCAGATACGCAGTATTTT.